A single sample gave rise to the 8 T cell receptor beta chains below, sequenced in a study of Graves' ophthalmopathy and Graves' hyperthyroidism. Investigators amplified TCR beta CDR3 regions from RNA transcripts. First-round RT-PCR with HTBI primers preceded a second-round multiplex PCR. TCRdb used MiXCR to reprocess the multiplex PCR reads, holding one entry per CDR3 protein. The data show roughly 500,000 distinct CDR3 sequences, with roughly 14% seen just once and about 10% held by the top ten. The sequenced material came from blood. Receptor source: a woman aged 25 to 39 with Graves' ophthalmopathy.

There are many counts of this clonotype. The genes are TRBV30 and TRBJ1-1; no reliable D call. The CDR3 length is 13 residues. Trimming cost V 3 bases and J 0 bases, with 8 bases left between them. Germline V gene data show CDR1 as GTSNPN and CDR2 as SVGIG (reference sequence). Here the CDR3 reads CAWRAGVNTEAFF. The CDR3 DNA reads TGTGCCTGGAGGGCTGGCGTGAACACTGAAGCTTTCTTT. The full variable domain, in which reference TRBV30 and TRBJ1-1 provide the parts outside the CDR3, is SQTIHQWPATLVQPVGSPLSLECTVEGTSNPNLYWYRQAAGRGLQLLFYSVGIGQISSEVPQNLSASRPQDRQFILSSKKLLLSDSGFYLCAWRAGVNTEAFFGQGTRLTVV.

This clonotype was picked up many times. The rearrangement links TRBV20-1 to TRBJ1-5, with D uncertain. From germline, CDR1 is DFQATT and CDR2 SNEGSKA (reference sequence). This CDR3 has 12 residues. Trimming removed 6 bases at V and 4 bases at J, with 10 bases between. CDR3 bases: TGCAGTGCCAAGGTCGGGAATCAGCCCCAGCATTTT. Translation gives CSAKVGNQPQHF.

In this sample, this clonotype turned up a few times. A read error may produce the germline difference seen at one junction end. The CDR3 sequence is CASSLDTHGELFF. The CDR3 nucleotides are TGTGCTAGCAGCTTGGACACGCACGGGGAGCTGTTTTTT. The chain carries TRBV7-7 and TRBJ2-2, with TRBD1 as a possible D gene (5 bases). The CDR3 covers 13 residues. Germline lookup yields CDR1 SSHAT and CDR2 FNYEAQ (reference sequence).

Comment on this clonotype: This may stem from a read error, because a much larger clone lies one nucleotide away. This rearrangement joins TRBV24-1 to TRBJ2-2; D is unclear. This CDR3 has 14 residues. In germline, CDR1 is KGHDR, CDR2 SFDVKD. V lost 4 bases to trimming and J lost 1 base, with 6 bases between them. As DNA, the CDR3 is TGTGCCACCAGTGACTGGATGAACACCGGGGAGCTGTTTTTT. Residues: CATSDWMNTGELFF.

The chain recombines TRBV6-5 with TRBJ1-6; no clear D gene. The CDR3 consists of 13 residues. Trimming took 7 bases from V and 8 from J, leaving 12 bases between them. Germline CDR1 MNHEY, CDR2 SVGAGI. CDR3 DNA: TGTGCCAGCACCGCCGGCTTGGATTCACCCCTCCACTTT. Translation gives CASTAGLDSPLHF.

The V and J genes are TRBV5-1 and TRBJ1-6; TRBD1 matches at 7 bases. From germline, CDR1 is SGHRS and CDR2 YFSETQ. The CDR3 spans 14 residues. V trimming: 4 bases; J trimming: 13 bases; junction bases outside the gene matches: 11. In DNA, the CDR3 is TGCGCCAGCAGCGAAGGACAGGAGCCTCGGCCCCTCCACTTT. Protein product: CASSEGQEPRPLHF.

This clonotype was counted at least ten times. The chain has TRBV11-3 and TRBJ2-7, with a tentative D call TRBD2 (5 bases). Between the trimmed V and J ends, which lost 0 bases and 9 bases, there was a span of 9 bases. CDR1 is SGHNT, CDR2 YENEEA, per germline. This CDR3 is 12 amino acids long. CDR3 in DNA: TGTGCCAGCAGCTTAGATCGGCGGGCGCAGTACTTC. It codes for CASSLDRRAQYF.

In this sample, this clonotype turned up many times. The chain employs TRBV6-5 and TRBJ1-1; 7 bases are a match to TRBD1. CDR1 and CDR2 (germline): MNHEY, SVGAGI. This CDR3 comprises 14 residues. V dropped 5 bases and J dropped 4; count of bases not matched to a gene: 7. CDR3 amino acids: CASSTRQGGTEAFF. Here the CDR3 DNA reads TGTGCCAGCAGTACCCGACAGGGAGGCACTGAAGCTTTCTTT.